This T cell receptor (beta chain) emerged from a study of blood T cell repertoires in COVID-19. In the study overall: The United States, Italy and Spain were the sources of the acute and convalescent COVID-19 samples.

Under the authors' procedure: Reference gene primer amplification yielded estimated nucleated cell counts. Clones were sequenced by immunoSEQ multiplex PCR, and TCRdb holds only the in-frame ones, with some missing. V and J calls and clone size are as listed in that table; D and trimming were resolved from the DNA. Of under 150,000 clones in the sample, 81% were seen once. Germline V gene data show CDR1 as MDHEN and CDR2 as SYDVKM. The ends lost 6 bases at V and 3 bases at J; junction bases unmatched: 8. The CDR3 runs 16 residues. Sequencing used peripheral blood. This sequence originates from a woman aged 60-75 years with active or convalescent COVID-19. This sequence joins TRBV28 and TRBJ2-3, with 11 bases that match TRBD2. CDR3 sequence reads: CASRVTSGGRTDTQYF. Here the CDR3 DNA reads TGTGCCAGCAGGGTCACTAGCGGGGGAAGAACAGATACGCAGTATTTT.